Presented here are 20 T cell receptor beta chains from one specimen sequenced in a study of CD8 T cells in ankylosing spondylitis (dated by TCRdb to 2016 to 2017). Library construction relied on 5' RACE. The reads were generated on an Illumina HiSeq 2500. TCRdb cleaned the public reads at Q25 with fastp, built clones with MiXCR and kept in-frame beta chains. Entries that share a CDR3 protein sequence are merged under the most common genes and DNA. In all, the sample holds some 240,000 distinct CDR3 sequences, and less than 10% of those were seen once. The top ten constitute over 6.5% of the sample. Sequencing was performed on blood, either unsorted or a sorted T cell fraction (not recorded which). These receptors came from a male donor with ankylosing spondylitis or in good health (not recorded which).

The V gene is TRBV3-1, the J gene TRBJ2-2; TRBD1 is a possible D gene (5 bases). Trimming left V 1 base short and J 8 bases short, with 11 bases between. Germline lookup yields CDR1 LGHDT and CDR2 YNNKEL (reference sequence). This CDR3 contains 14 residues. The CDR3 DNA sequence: TGTGCCAGCAGCCAAGTTCAGGGTCGAGGGGAGCTGTTTTTT. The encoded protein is CASSQVQGRGELFF.

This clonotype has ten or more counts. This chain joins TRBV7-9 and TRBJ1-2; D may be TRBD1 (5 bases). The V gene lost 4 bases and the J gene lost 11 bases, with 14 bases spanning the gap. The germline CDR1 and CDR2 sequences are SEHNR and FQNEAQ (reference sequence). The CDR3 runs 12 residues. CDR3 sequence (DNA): TGTGCCAGCAGCTCGACCCCTGAGGGGTACACCTTC. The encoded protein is CASSSTPEGYTF.

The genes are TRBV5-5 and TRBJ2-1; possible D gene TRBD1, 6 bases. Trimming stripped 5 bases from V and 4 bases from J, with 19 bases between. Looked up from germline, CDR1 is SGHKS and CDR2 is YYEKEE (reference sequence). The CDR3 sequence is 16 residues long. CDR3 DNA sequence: TGTGCCAGCAGACCAGCATGGACAGAAGTTTACAATGAGCAGTTCTTC. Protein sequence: CASRPAWTEVYNEQFF.

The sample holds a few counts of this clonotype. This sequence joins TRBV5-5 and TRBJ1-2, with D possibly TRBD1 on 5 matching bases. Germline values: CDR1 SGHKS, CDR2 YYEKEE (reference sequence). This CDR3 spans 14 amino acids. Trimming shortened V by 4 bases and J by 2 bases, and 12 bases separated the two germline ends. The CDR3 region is CASSAGTENYGYTF. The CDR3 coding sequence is TGTGCCAGCAGCGCCGGGACGGAAAACTATGGCTACACCTTC.

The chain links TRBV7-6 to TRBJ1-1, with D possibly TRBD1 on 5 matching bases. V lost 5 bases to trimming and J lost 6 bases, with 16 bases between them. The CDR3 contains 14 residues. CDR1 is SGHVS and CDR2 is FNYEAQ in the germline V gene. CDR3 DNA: TGTGCCAGCAGCGGGACCGGGGGGAGCGCTGAAGCTTTCTTT. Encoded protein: CASSGTGGSAEAFF. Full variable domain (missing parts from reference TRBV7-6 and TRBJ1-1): GAGVSQSPRYKVTKRGQDVALRCDPISGHVSLYWYRQALGQGPEFLTYFNYEAQQDKSGLPNDRFSAERPEGSISTLTIQRTEQRDSAMYRCASSGTGGSAEAFFGQGTRLTVV.

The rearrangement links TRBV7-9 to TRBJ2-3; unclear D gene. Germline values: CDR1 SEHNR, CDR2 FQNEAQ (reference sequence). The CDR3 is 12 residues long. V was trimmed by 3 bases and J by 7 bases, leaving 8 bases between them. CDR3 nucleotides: TGTGCCAGCAGCTTCGACCCATATACGCAGTATTTT. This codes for CASSFDPYTQYF.

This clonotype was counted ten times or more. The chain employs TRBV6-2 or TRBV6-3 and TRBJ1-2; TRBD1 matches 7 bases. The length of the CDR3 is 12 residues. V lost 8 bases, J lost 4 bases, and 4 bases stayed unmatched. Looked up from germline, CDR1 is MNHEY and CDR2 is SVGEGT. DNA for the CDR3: TGTGCCAGCGGACAGGCGTTCTATGGCTACACCTTC. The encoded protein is CASGQAFYGYTF.

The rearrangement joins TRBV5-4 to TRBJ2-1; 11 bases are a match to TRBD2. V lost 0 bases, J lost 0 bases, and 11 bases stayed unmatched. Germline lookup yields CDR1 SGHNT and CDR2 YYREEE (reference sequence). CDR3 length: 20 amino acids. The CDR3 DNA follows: TGTGCCAGCAGCTTGGACAGGTTAGCGGGAGGGCCGAACTCCTACAATGAGCAGTTCTTC. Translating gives CASSLDRLAGGPNSYNEQFF.

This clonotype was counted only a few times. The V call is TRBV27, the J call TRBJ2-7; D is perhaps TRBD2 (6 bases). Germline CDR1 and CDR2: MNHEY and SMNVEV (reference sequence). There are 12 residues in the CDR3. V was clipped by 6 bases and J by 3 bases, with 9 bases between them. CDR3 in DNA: TGTGCCAGCAGGGACTACTACTACGAGCAGTACTTC. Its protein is CASRDYYYEQYF.

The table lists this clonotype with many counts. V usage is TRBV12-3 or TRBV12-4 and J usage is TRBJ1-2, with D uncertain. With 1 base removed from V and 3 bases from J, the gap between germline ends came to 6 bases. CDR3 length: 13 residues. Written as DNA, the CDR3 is TGTGCCAGCAGTTTAGAGAGCCACTATGGCTACACCTTC. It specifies CASSLESHYGYTF.

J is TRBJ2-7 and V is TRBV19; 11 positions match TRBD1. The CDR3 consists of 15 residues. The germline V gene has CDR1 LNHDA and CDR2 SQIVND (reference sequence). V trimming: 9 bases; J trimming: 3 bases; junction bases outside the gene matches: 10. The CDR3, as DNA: TGTGCCAGACCAGGCCGGGACAGGGGGTTCTACGAGCAGTACTTC. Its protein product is CARPGRDRGFYEQYF. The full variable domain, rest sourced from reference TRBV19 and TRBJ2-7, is DGGITQSPKYLFRKEGQNVTLSCEQNLNHDAMYWYRQDPGQGLRLIYYSQIVNDFQKGDIAEGYSVSREKKESFPLTVTSAQKNPTAFYLCARPGRDRGFYEQYFGPGTRLTVT.

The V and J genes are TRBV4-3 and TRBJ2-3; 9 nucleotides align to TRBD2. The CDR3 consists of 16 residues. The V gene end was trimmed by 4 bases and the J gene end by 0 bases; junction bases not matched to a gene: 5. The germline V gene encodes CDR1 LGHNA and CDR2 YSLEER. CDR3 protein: CASSRGLATSTDTQYF. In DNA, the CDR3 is TGCGCCAGCAGCCGGGGACTAGCCACTAGCACAGATACGCAGTATTTT.

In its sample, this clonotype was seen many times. The CDR3 is CASSLTGHTGELFF. The CDR3 nucleotides are TGTGCCAGCAGCTTAACAGGGCACACCGGGGAGCTGTTTTTT. The rearrangement joins TRBV7-9 to TRBJ2-2; TRBD1 is a possible D gene (6 bases). V was trimmed by 2 bases and J by 3 bases, leaving 7 bases between them. The germline gives CDR1 SEHNR, CDR2 FQNEAQ (reference sequence). The CDR3 length is 14 residues. Based on the CDR3 plus reference TRBV7-9 and TRBJ2-2, the full variable domain is DTGVSQNPRHKITKRGQNVTFRCDPISEHNRLYWYRQTLGQGPEFLTYFQNEAQLEKSRLLSDRFSAERPKGSFSTLEIQRTEQGDSAMYLCASSLTGHTGELFFGEGSRLTVL.

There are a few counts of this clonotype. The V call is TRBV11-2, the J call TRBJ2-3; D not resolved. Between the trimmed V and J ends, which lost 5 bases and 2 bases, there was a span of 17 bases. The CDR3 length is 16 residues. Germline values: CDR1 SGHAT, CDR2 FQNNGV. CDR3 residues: CASSQVVGWATDTQYF. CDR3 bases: TGTGCCAGCAGCCAAGTGGTGGGCTGGGCCACAGATACGCAGTATTTT.

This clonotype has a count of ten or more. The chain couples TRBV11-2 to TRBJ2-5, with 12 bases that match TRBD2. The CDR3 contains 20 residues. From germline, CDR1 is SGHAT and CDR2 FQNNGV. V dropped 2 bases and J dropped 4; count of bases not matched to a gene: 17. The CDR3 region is CASSLILTSGRGGGGETQYF. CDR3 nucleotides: TGTGCCAGCAGCTTAATCCTGACTAGCGGGAGAGGAGGAGGGGGAGAGACCCAGTACTTC. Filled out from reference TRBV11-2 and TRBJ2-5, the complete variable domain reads EAGVAQSPRYKIIEKRQSVAFWCNPISGHATLYWYQQILGQGPKLLIQFQNNGVVDDSQLPKDRFSAERLKGVDSTLKIQPAKLEDSAVYLCASSLILTSGRGGGGETQYFGPGTRLLVL.

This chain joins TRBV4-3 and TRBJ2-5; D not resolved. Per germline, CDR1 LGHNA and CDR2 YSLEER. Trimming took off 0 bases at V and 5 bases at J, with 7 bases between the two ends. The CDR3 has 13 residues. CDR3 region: CASSQEMRETQYF. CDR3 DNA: TGCGCCAGCAGCCAAGAAATGCGGGAGACCCAGTACTTC.

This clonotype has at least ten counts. The CDR3 is CASSPDRVPNQPQHF. The CDR3 DNA reads TGTGCCAGCAGCCCAGACAGGGTACCCAATCAGCCCCAGCATTTT. This chain connects TRBV7-2 to TRBJ1-5, with 7 bases matching TRBD1. With 5 bases clipped from V and 3 bases from J, the junction kept 7 bases outside the gene matches. Germline CDR1 reads SGHTA; CDR2 reads FQGNSA. This CDR3 has 15 residues. Variable domain in full (rest from reference TRBV7-2 and TRBJ1-5): GAGVSQSPSNKVTEKGKDVELRCDPISGHTALYWYRQSLGQGLEFLIYFQGNSAPDKSGLPSDRFSAERTGGSVSTLTIQRTQQEDSAVYLCASSPDRVPNQPQHFGDGTRLSIL.

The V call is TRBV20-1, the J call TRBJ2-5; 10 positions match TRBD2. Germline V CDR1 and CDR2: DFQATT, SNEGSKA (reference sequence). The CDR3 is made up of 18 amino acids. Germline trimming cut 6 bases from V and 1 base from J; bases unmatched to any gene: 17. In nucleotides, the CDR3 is TGCAGTGCCAAGGTTCCGGGACTAGCGCGATGGGTCCAAGAGACCCAGTACTTC. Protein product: CSAKVPGLARWVQETQYF.

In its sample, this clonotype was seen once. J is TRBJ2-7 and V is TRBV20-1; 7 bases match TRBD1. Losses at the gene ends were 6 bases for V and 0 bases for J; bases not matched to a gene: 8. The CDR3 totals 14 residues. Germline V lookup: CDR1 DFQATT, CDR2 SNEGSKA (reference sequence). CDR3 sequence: CSAWDSKSSYEQYF. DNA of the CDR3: TGCAGTGCATGGGACAGTAAAAGCTCCTACGAGCAGTACTTC.

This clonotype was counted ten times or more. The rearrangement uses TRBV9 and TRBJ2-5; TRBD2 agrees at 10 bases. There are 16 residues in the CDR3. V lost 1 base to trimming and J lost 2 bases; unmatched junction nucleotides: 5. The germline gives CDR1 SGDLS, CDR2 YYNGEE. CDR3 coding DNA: TGTGCCAGCAGCGTATTGCTAGCGGGAGCACAAGAGACCCAGTACTTC. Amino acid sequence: CASSVLLAGAQETQYF.